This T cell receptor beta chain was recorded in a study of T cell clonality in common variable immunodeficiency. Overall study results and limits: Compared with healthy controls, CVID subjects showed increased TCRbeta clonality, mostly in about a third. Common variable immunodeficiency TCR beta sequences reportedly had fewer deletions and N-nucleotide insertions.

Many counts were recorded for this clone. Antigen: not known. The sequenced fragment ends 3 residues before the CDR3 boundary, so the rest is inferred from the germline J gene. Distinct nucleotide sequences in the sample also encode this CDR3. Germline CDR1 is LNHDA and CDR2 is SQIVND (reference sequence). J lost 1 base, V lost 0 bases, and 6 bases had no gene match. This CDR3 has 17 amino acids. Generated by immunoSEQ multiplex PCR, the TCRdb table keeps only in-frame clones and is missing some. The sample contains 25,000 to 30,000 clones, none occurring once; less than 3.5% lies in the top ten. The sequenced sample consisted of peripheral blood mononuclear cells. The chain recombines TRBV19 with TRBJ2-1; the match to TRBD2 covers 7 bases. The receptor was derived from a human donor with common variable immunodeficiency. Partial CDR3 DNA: TGTGCCAGTAGTATAGATCTAGCTAGCGGATCCTACAATGAG. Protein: CASSIDLASGSYNE. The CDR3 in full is CASSIDLASGSYNEQFF.